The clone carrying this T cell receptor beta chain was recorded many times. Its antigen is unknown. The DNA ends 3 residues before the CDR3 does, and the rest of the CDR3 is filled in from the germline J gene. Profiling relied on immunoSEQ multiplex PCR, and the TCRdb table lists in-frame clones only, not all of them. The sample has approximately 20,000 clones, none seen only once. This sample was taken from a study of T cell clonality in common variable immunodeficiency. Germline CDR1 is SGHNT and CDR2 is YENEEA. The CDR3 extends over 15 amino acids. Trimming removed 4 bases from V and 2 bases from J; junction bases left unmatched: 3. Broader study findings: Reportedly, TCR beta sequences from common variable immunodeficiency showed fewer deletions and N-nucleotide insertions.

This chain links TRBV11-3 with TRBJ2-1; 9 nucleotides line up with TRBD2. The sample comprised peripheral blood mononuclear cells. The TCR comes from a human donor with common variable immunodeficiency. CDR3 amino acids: CASSWGLAAYNEQFF. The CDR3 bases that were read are TGTGCCAGCAGCTGGGGACTAGCAGCCTACAATGAG.